A single TCR beta chain is shown here with its context. The antigen remains undetermined. This entry comes from a study of human thymus T cells. Overall study findings and caveats: An apparent bias in V and J gene usage was seen in thymic and blood repertoires.

Infants served as donors; they were healthy and Finnish and were having corrective surgery for congenital heart defects. The germline V gene encodes CDR1 SNHLY and CDR2 FYNNEI. The CDR3 totals 15 residues. Losses at the gene ends were 7 bases for V and 4 bases for J; bases not matched to a gene: 7. The data were produced by immunoSEQ multiplex PCR, yet TCRdb's version contains in-frame clones alone and is incomplete. The sample contains around 45,000 clones, more than 85% of which appear only once. Sequenced: blood. This chain links TRBV2 with TRBJ2-2; 9 positions agree with TRBD2. This sequence originates from a girl younger than two with a congenital heart defect but otherwise immunologically healthy. The CDR3 loop is CASKFSGRGTGELFF. The CDR3 bases are TGTGCCAGCAAATTTAGCGGGAGAGGCACCGGGGAGCTGTTTTTT.